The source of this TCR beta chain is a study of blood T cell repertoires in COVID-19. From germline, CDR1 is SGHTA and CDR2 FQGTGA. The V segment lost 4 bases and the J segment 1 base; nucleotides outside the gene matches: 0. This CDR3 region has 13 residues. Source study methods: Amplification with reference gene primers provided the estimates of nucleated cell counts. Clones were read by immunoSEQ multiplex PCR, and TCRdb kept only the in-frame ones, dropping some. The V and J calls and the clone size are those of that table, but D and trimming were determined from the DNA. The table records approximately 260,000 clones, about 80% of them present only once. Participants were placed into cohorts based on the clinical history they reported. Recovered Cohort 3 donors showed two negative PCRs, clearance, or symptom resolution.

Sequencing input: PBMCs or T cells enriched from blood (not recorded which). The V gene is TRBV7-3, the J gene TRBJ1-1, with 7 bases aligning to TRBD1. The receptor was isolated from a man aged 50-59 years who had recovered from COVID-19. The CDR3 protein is CASSWTGNTEAFF. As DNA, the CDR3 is TGTGCCAGCAGCTGGACAGGGAACACTGAAGCTTTCTTT.